The 28 T cell receptor beta chains given below trace back to one sample, sequenced in a study of cytomegalovirus exposure and HLA in healthy donors. 60 Vbeta and 13 Jbeta primers were used in PCR. Assay: immunoSEQ multiplex PCR; the TCRdb copy retains only in-frame clones and omits some. The table lists under 200,000 clones, 60% to 80% of them singletons, with more than 12% in the top ten. Sequencing was carried out using PBMCs. Receptors were obtained from a man between 45 and 60 years old in good health and CMV-seropositive.

This clone showed up just a few times. The chain recombines TRBV6-5 with TRBJ2-6, with D possibly TRBD2 on 5 matching bases. Germline CDR1 is MNHEY and CDR2 is SVGAGI. CDR3 length: 14 residues. V was trimmed by 11 bases and J by 0 bases, leaving 11 bases between them. The CDR3, as DNA: TGTGCCTCAAACCGGGGCTCTGGGGCCAACGTCCTGACTTTC. Encoded protein: CASNRGSGANVLTF.

V and J are TRBV5-6 and TRBJ2-3; D remains ambiguous. This CDR3 contains 13 residues. Deletions cut 0 bases from V and 6 bases from J, with 8 bases between. CDR1 is SGHDT, CDR2 YYEEEE, per germline. The CDR3: CASSLVSGDTQYF. Here the CDR3 DNA reads TGTGCCAGCAGCTTGGTCTCCGGGGATACGCAGTATTTT.

The chain carries TRBV6-6 and TRBJ2-1; D unclear. Trimming shortened V by 4 bases and J by 5 bases, and 6 bases separated the two germline ends. Germline values: CDR1 MNHNY, CDR2 SVGAGI (reference sequence). This CDR3 region has 12 residues. The CDR3 DNA sequence: TGTGCCAGCAGTTCCACAGACAATGAGCAGTTCTTC. It encodes CASSSTDNEQFF.

J is TRBJ1-3 and V is TRBV7-6; D call uncertain. The length of the CDR3 is 16 residues. With 1 base removed from V and 0 bases from J, the gap between germline ends came to 10 bases. Looked up from germline, CDR1 is SGHVS and CDR2 is FNYEAQ. Here the CDR3 reads CASSLGEYYSGNTIYF. The DNA for the CDR3 is TGTGCCAGCAGCTTAGGGGAGTATTACTCTGGAAACACCATATATTTT.

The DNA of the CDR3 is TGTGCCAGCAGCACCCAGGGACTTTTCTACAATGAGCAGTTCTTC. Its protein product is CASSTQGLFYNEQFF. V usage is TRBV7-2 and J usage is TRBJ2-1; D is possibly TRBD2 (6 bases). Deletions cut 5 bases from V and 3 bases from J, with 14 bases between. The CDR3 is 15 amino acids. Germline CDR1 and CDR2: SGHTA and FQGNSA.

This clone showed up just a few times. This chain joins TRBV7-6 and TRBJ2-3; no firm D call. CDR1 SGHVS and CDR2 FNYEAQ come from the germline V gene. The length of the CDR3 is 14 residues. Trimming cost V 5 bases and J 2 bases, with 11 bases left between them. CDR3 residues: CASSPTTITDTQYF. CDR3 coding DNA: TGTGCCAGCAGCCCAACGACAATCACAGATACGCAGTATTTT.

This clone was picked up a small number of times. The chain combines TRBV5-4 with TRBJ2-7; TRBD1 aligns across 12 bases. The CDR3 has 16 amino acids. The ends lost 1 base at V and 5 bases at J; junction bases unmatched: 7. From germline, CDR1 is SGHNT and CDR2 YYREEE (reference sequence). CDR3 sequence: CASSLKRGQGADEQYF. For the CDR3, the DNA is TGTGCCAGCAGCTTGAAACGGGGACAGGGGGCCGACGAGCAGTACTTC. Based on the CDR3 plus reference TRBV5-4 and TRBJ2-7, the full variable domain is ETGVTQSPTHLIKTRGQQVTLRCSSQSGHNTVSWYQQALGQGPQFIFQYYREEENGRGNFPPRFSGLQFPNYSSELNVNALELDDSALYLCASSLKRGQGADEQYFGPGTRLTVT.

Here the CDR3 reads CASSGQGSNQPQHF. The CDR3 DNA reads TGCGCCAGCAGTGGACAGGGGAGCAATCAGCCCCAGCATTTT. The rearrangement links TRBV10-2 to TRBJ1-5, with 8 bases identical to TRBD1. Germline lookup yields CDR1 WSHSY and CDR2 SAAADI. This CDR3 has 14 residues. J was trimmed by 1 base and V by 4 bases; bases with no gene match: 0.

The genes are TRBV5-4 and TRBJ2-5; 11 bases line up with TRBD2. This CDR3 is built from 15 residues. Germline V gene sequence: CDR1 SGHNT, CDR2 YYREEE (reference sequence). J lost 5 bases, V lost 4 bases, and 7 bases had no gene match. CDR3 in amino acids: CASSPRRTSGETQYF. CDR3 nucleotide sequence: TGTGCCAGCAGCCCACGTCGGACTAGCGGGGAGACCCAGTACTTC.

The chain couples TRBV6-1 to TRBJ2-6; maybe TRBD1 (6 bases). Germline CDR1 is MNHNS and CDR2 is SASEGT. Between the trimmed V and J ends, which lost 4 bases and 0 bases, there was a span of 16 bases. The CDR3 runs 18 residues. CDR3 protein: CASSGGLTGNSGANVLTF. The CDR3 bases are TGTGCCAGCAGTGGAGGACTCACAGGGAACTCTGGGGCCAACGTCCTGACTTTC.

The V and J genes are TRBV11-3 and TRBJ1-1; 7 bases match TRBD1. Looked up from germline, CDR1 is SGHNT and CDR2 is YENEEA. This CDR3 comprises 14 residues. The ends lost 3 bases at V and 6 bases at J; junction bases unmatched: 7. CDR3 protein: CASSLGQSKSEAFF. CDR3 bases: TGTGCCAGCAGCTTGGGACAGTCCAAATCTGAAGCTTTCTTT.

The chain is built from TRBV29-1 and TRBJ2-3; D might be TRBD1 (6 bases). Per the germline V gene, CDR1 is SQVTM and CDR2 is ANQGSEA. This CDR3 is built from 14 residues. Trimming cost V 4 bases and J 0 bases, with 11 bases left between them. The CDR3 DNA reads as TGCAGCGTTGTGGGGACACCCAGCACAGATACGCAGTATTTT. This codes for CSVVGTPSTDTQYF.

The CDR3: CASSDRGWGQPQHF. Written as DNA, the CDR3 is TGTGCCAGCAGTGACAGGGGATGGGGTCAGCCCCAGCATTTT. The chain couples TRBV6-4 to TRBJ1-5; TRBD1 is a possible D gene (5 bases). Looked up from germline, CDR1 is MRHNA and CDR2 is SNTAGT. The CDR3 runs to 14 residues. The V gene lost 2 bases and the J gene lost 6 bases, with 11 bases spanning the gap.

This chain connects TRBV13 to TRBJ2-3; 13 bases align to TRBD2. CDR1 PRHDT and CDR2 FYEKMQ come from the germline V gene (reference sequence). V shed 4 bases and J 7 bases; nucleotides not matched to a gene: 14. This CDR3 is 18 amino acids long. CDR3 residues: CASSYGLAGAHGTHTQYF. DNA of the CDR3: TGTGCCAGCAGCTATGGACTAGCGGGGGCCCACGGCACCCATACGCAGTATTTT.

The J gene is TRBJ1-6, the V gene TRBV28; TRBD1 aligns across 10 bases. CDR1 and CDR2 (germline): MDHEN, SYDVKM. The CDR3 has 17 amino acids. The junction had 9 bases not matched to a gene; V was cut back by 4 bases and J by 6 bases. CDR3 sequence (DNA): TGTGCCAGCAGTTCCGGGGACAGGGGAATATTTAATTCACCCCTCCACTTT. Encoded protein: CASSSGDRGIFNSPLHF.

On this clone: Its ends do not fully match the called genes, so a read error is possible. The chain joins TRBV7-9 to TRBJ1-1; tentatively, D is TRBD1 (5 bases). CDR1 and CDR2 (germline): SEHNR, FQNEAQ (reference sequence). The CDR3 is 15 residues long. The chain's CDR3 is CASSQGHHLNTETFF. CDR3 nucleotide sequence: TGTGCCAGCAGCCAAGGACACCATTTGAACACTGAAACTTTCTTT.

The CDR3 protein is CSVGRQNGETQYF. The CDR3 coding sequence is TGCAGCGTTGGTAGACAGAACGGAGAGACCCAGTACTTC. The chain recombines TRBV29-1 with TRBJ2-5; the D gene is possibly TRBD1 (5 bases). Germline V gene sequence: CDR1 SQVTM, CDR2 ANQGSEA. The CDR3 consists of 13 residues. Trimming shortened V by 4 bases and J by 4 bases, and 13 bases separated the two germline ends.

In its sample, this clone was seen once. The chain is built from TRBV5-1 and TRBJ2-1; 9 bases align to TRBD1. The germline V gene encodes CDR1 SGHRS and CDR2 YFSETQ. Trimming removed 2 bases from V and 2 bases from J; junction bases left unmatched: 5. The CDR3 extends over 16 amino acids. DNA for the CDR3: TGCGCCAGCAGCTTAAGGACAGGGGCCGCCTACAATGAGCAGTTCTTC. Amino acids: CASSLRTGAAYNEQFF.

CDR3 in DNA: TGTGCCAGCAGTTATACTAGGAGTTGGAGCTCCTACGAGCAGTACGTC. This sequence encodes CASSYTRSWSSYEQYV. V gene TRBV6-5 combines with J gene TRBJ2-7, with a tentative D call TRBD2 (5 bases). The germline CDR1 and CDR2 sequences are MNHEY and SVGAGI. Trimming stripped 3 bases from V and 0 bases from J, with 15 bases between. The length of the CDR3 is 16 residues.

Note on this clone: Relative to the germline gene, one junction end is altered; a read error may explain this. V is TRBV7-9 and J is TRBJ1-2, with D uncertain. The CDR3 has 12 residues. Germline loops: CDR1 SEHNR, CDR2 FQNEAQ (reference sequence). CDR3 amino acids: CSSSLDRDGYTF. CDR3 nucleotides: TGTTCCAGCAGCTTAGACCGGGATGGCTACACCTTC.

CDR3 coding DNA: TGTGCCAGCAGCGTATACCAGGGTGGCACCGGGGAGCTGTTTTTT. Protein sequence: CASSVYQGGTGELFF. The chain employs TRBV9 and TRBJ2-2, with a tentative D call TRBD1 (5 bases). There are 15 residues in the CDR3. The germline gives CDR1 SGDLS, CDR2 YYNGEE. V was cut by 1 base and J by 4 bases, with 11 bases left in between.

V and J are TRBV9 and TRBJ1-6; 9 bases agree with TRBD1. V was clipped by 4 bases and J by 5 bases; unmatched bases: 1. This CDR3 has 14 amino acids. CDR1 and CDR2 from the germline V gene are SGDLS and YYNGEE. CDR3 DNA sequence: TGTGCCAGCAGCCGGACAGGGGATAATTCACCCCTCCACTTT. Its protein product is CASSRTGDNSPLHF. Complete variable domain (other parts from reference TRBV9 and TRBJ1-6): DSGVTQTPKHLITATGQRVTLRCSPRSGDLSVYWYQQSLDQGLQFLIQYYNGEERAKGNILERFSAQQFPDLHSELNLSSLELGDSALYFCASSRTGDNSPLHFGNGTRLTVT.

This clone was counted only a few times. V is TRBV25-1 and J is TRBJ1-1; possibly TRBD1 for D (6 bases). V dropped 0 bases and J dropped 2 bases, with 13 bases sitting between them. Germline CDR1 reads MGHDK; CDR2 reads SYGVNS. This CDR3 has 16 amino acids. CDR3 DNA sequence: TGTGCCAGCAGTGAATATGGGGCAGGGGCAAACACTGAAGCTTTCTTT. Its translation is CASSEYGAGANTEAFF.

DNA of the CDR3: TGTGCCAGCCAGGGACAGAAGAGATATAATTCACCCCTCCACTTT. Amino acids: CASQGQKRYNSPLHF. V usage is TRBV2 and J usage is TRBJ1-6, with 7 bases matching TRBD1. V was pared by 8 bases and J by 4 bases, with 8 bases of the junction left unmatched. The CDR3 contains 15 residues. Germline loops: CDR1 SNHLY, CDR2 FYNNEI.

This clone was counted between two and nine times. The same CDR3 can be traced to other DNA sequences in this sample. CDR3 in DNA: TGCGCCAGCAGCCCGGGACAGGGTGCAGATACGCAGTATTTT. Encoded protein: CASSPGQGADTQYF. The V call is TRBV5-1, the J call TRBJ2-3; 9 bases align to TRBD1. The CDR3 extends over 14 amino acids. Germline V gene data show CDR1 as SGHRS and CDR2 as YFSETQ. Trimming cost V 4 bases and J 4 bases; bases outside gene matches: 4.

The chain is built from TRBV5-1 and TRBJ2-6; D call uncertain. V was trimmed by 1 base and J by 0 bases, leaving 8 bases between them. This CDR3 is built from 16 residues. Germline V gives CDR1 SGHRS, CDR2 YFSETQ. CDR3 in amino acids: CASSLKTSSGANVLTF. The CDR3 DNA reads TGCGCCAGCAGCTTGAAAACGAGCTCTGGGGCCAACGTCCTGACTTTC.

The rearrangement uses TRBV6-5 and TRBJ1-3; D not certain. There are 13 residues in the CDR3. V dropped 5 bases and J dropped 0 bases, with 5 bases sitting between them. CDR1 is MNHEY, CDR2 SVGAGI, per germline. This chain's CDR3 is CASSINSGNTIYF. The CDR3 DNA reads as TGTGCCAGCAGTATAAACTCTGGAAACACCATATATTTT.

The chain links TRBV18 to TRBJ2-5, with 8 positions matching TRBD1. The V and J ends lost 6 bases and 1 base, in that order; junction bases with no gene match: 10. This CDR3 spans 16 amino acids. The germline V gene encodes CDR1 KGHSH and CDR2 LQKENI. The CDR3 coding sequence is TGTGCCAGCTCCCCTAGGACAGGGACCTTCCAAGAGACCCAGTACTTC. This gives the protein CASSPRTGTFQETQYF.